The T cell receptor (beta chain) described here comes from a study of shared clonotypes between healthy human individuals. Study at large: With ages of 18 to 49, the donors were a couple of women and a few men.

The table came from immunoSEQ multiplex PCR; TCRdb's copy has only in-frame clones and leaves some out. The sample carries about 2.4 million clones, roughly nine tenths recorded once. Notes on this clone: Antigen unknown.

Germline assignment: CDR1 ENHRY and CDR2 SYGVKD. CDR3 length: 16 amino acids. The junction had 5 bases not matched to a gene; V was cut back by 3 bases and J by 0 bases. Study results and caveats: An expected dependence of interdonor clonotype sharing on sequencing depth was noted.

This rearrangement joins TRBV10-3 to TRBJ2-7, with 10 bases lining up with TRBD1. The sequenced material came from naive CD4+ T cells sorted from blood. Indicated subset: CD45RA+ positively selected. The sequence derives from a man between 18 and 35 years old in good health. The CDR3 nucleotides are TGTGCCATCAGTGAAATTTGGACAGGGGGCTCCTACGAGCAGTACTTC. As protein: CAISEIWTGGSYEQYF.